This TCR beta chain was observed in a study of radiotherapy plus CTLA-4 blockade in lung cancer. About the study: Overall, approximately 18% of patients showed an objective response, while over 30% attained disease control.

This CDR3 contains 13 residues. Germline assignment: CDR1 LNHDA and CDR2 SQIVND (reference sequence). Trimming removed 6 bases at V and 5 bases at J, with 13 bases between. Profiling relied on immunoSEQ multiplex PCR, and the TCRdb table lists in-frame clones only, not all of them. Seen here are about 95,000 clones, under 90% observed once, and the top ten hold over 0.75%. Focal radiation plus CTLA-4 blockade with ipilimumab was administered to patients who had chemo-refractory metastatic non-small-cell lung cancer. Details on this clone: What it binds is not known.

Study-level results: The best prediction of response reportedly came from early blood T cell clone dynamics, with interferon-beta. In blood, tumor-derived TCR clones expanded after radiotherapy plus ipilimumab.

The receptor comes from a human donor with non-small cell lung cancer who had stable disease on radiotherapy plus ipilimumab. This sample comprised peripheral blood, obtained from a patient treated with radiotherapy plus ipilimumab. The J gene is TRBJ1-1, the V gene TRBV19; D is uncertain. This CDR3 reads CASSKGMGTEAFF. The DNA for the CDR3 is TGTGCCAGTAGCAAAGGAATGGGGACTGAAGCTTTCTTT.